This entry lists 26 T cell receptor beta chains sequenced from one sample in a study of T cell responses to AZD1222 COVID-19 vaccine. Using immunoSEQ multiplex PCR, the repertoire was profiled, and TCRdb retains in-frame clones only, with some absent. This sample carries 95,000 to 130,000 clones, 92% of them seen once, and the ten largest clones take more than 1.5%. The specimen was peripheral blood, collected 28 days after the second AZD1222 dose. Receptors originate from an adult who received the AZD1222 COVID-19 vaccine.

The rearrangement uses TRBV30 and TRBJ1-2; D is possibly TRBD1 (5 bases). Germline V gene lookup returns CDR1 GTSNPN and CDR2 SVGIG (reference sequence). The germline V and J ends were trimmed by 7 bases and 4 bases, with 16 bases remaining between them. CDR3 length: 13 residues. The CDR3 DNA sequence: TGTGCCTACTCAAAAGGGGTATCCTATGGCTACACCTTC. Protein product: CAYSKGVSYGYTF.

This clone was observed once. The V gene is TRBV28, the J gene TRBJ1-2, with 8 positions matching TRBD1. The CDR3 has 16 amino acids. The V and J ends lost 2 bases and 3 bases, in that order; junction bases with no gene match: 8. CDR1 and CDR2 (germline): MDHEN, SYDVKM. The CDR3 here is CASSLPIDRGHYGYTF. Written as DNA, the CDR3 is TGTGCCAGCAGTTTACCCATCGACAGGGGACACTATGGCTACACCTTC.

The V gene is TRBV28, the J gene TRBJ1-2, with 7 positions matching TRBD1. This CDR3 has 12 residues. The ends lost 3 bases at V and 6 bases at J; junction bases unmatched: 1. CDR1 and CDR2 (germline): MDHEN, SYDVKM. The CDR3 reads CASSLGQNGYTF. In DNA form, the CDR3 reads TGTGCCAGCAGTTTGGGACAGAATGGCTACACCTTC.

The chain carries TRBV30 and TRBJ1-5, with D unresolved. This CDR3 spans 14 amino acids. The germline gives CDR1 GTSNPN, CDR2 SVGIG (reference sequence). V was trimmed by 0 bases and J by 1 base, leaving 7 bases between them. The CDR3 is CAWSVGESNQPQHF. CDR3 nucleotides: TGTGCCTGGAGTGTGGGCGAAAGCAATCAGCCCCAGCATTTT.

The chain couples TRBV4-2 to TRBJ2-1; D is unresolved. V lost 0 bases and J 0 bases, leaving 12 bases between the germline ends. CDR1 and CDR2 from the germline V gene are LGHNA and YNFKEQ. This CDR3 has 17 amino acids. CDR3 coding DNA: TGTGCCAGCAGCCAAGATGGGCCCCGGAGCTCCTACAATGAGCAGTTCTTC. Protein product: CASSQDGPRSSYNEQFF.

V gene TRBV3-1 (or the pseudogene TRBV3-2) combines with J gene TRBJ2-3; TRBD1 aligns across 8 bases. Germline loops: CDR1 LGHDT, CDR2 YNNKEL (reference sequence). This CDR3 is 16 amino acids long. V trimming: 5 bases; J trimming: 2 bases; junction bases outside the gene matches: 9. CDR3 nucleotides: TGTGCCAGCAGCGCAAAGGGACAGGATTTCACAGATACGCAGTATTTT. It codes for CASSAKGQDFTDTQYF.

The rearrangement links TRBV10-3 to TRBJ1-6; 8 bases map to TRBD1. This CDR3 is built from 14 residues. Germline lookup yields CDR1 ENHRY and CDR2 SYGVKD. V shed 4 bases, J shed 7 bases, and the junction held 3 bases outside the gene matches. CDR3 in DNA: TGTGCCATCAGTGCTTCAGGGGGCAATTCACCCCTCCACTTT. This translates into CAISASGGNSPLHF.

The count of this clone is one. V usage is TRBV25-1 and J usage is TRBJ2-2; 7 nucleotides match TRBD2. The CDR3 is 16 residues long. Germline lookup yields CDR1 MGHDK and CDR2 SYGVNS. The V gene end was trimmed by 3 bases and the J gene end by 4 bases; junction bases not matched to a gene: 8. DNA for the CDR3: TGTGCCAGCAGTGAGCCGGGACTAAGGGTCACCGGGGAGCTGTTTTTT. Its protein product is CASSEPGLRVTGELFF. The whole variable domain, remainder taken from reference TRBV25-1 and TRBJ2-2, is EADIYQTPRYLVIGTGKKITLECSQTMGHDKMYWYQQDPGMELHLIHYSYGVNSTEKGDLSSESTVSRIRTEHFPLTLESARPSHTSQYLCASSEPGLRVTGELFFGEGSRLTVL.

The V and J genes are TRBV15 and TRBJ2-3; 7 bases fit TRBD1. CDR1 and CDR2 from the germline V gene are LNHNV and YYDKDF (reference sequence). There are 14 residues in the CDR3. V lost 5 bases and J lost 0; bases outside the gene matches: 2. CDR3 nucleotide sequence: TGTGCCACCAGCTGGGACAGTAGCACAGATACGCAGTATTTT. Amino acids: CATSWDSSTDTQYF. Complete variable domain (other parts from reference TRBV15 and TRBJ2-3): DAMVIQNPRYQVTQFGKPVTLSCSQTLNHNVMYWYQQKSSQAPKLLFHYYDKDFNNEADTPDNFQSRRPNTSFCFLDIRSPGLGDTAMYLCATSWDSSTDTQYFGPGTRLTVL.

This chain joins TRBV9 and TRBJ2-7; D is possibly TRBD1 or TRBD2 (5 bases each). The ends were cut back, 3 bases at V and 6 bases at J, with 19 bases in the middle. The CDR3 extends over 15 amino acids. The germline gives CDR1 SGDLS, CDR2 YYNGEE. The CDR3: CASSATGTSTFEQYF. DNA for the CDR3: TGTGCCAGCAGCGCAACCGGGACCTCAACGTTCGAGCAGTACTTC.

The V call is TRBV19, the J call TRBJ2-3, with D perhaps TRBD1 (5 bases). The germline CDR1 and CDR2 sequences are LNHDA and SQIVND (reference sequence). V was clipped by 8 bases and J by 8 bases, with 17 bases between them. This CDR3 has 13 amino acids. The CDR3 region has the DNA TGTGCCAGTTCTGACCGACTTCAGGGTACGCAGTATTTT. Its translation is CASSDRLQGTQYF.

The gene calls are TRBV4-1 and TRBJ1-2; a weak D match, TRBD1 (5 bases). This CDR3 contains 15 residues. Germline V gene data show CDR1 as MGHRA and CDR2 as YSYEKL. V was cut by 2 bases and J by 5 bases, with 15 bases left in between. CDR3 protein: CASSQPLGGTYGYTF. The CDR3 DNA sequence: TGCGCCAGCAGCCAACCCCTCGGGGGGACGTATGGCTACACCTTC.

J is TRBJ1-6 and V is TRBV7-9; the D is unclear. The CDR3 extends over 14 amino acids. The germline gives CDR1 SEHNR, CDR2 FQNEAQ (reference sequence). With 7 bases removed from V and 5 bases from J, the gap between germline ends came to 12 bases. Here the CDR3 DNA reads TGTGCCAGCACCCCATTCGAGAATAATTCACCCCTCCACTTT. Translation: CASTPFENNSPLHF. Together with reference TRBV7-9 and TRBJ1-6, the CDR3 gives the full variable domain: DTGVSQNPRHKITKRGQNVTFRCDPISEHNRLYWYRQTLGQGPEFLTYFQNEAQLEKSRLLSDRFSAERPKGSFSTLEIQRTEQGDSAMYLCASTPFENNSPLHFGNGTRLTVT.

This clone showed up just a few times. This sequence joins TRBV28 and TRBJ1-2; TRBD1 is a possible D gene (5 bases). The CDR3 totals 16 residues. Between the trimmed V and J ends, which lost 3 bases and 0 bases, there was a span of 14 bases. CDR1 and CDR2 from the germline V gene are MDHEN and SYDVKM. In DNA form, the CDR3 reads TGTGCCAGCAGTTTCTTCGGGGCCGCCACTAACTATGGCTACACCTTC. Its protein product is CASSFFGAATNYGYTF.

The gene calls are TRBV11-3 and TRBJ2-7, with D perhaps matching TRBD2 (5 bases). The V end was cut by 2 bases, the J end by 5 bases, with 7 bases between. Looked up from germline, CDR1 is SGHNT and CDR2 is YENEEA. The CDR3 has 12 residues. CDR3 loop: CASSLFGNEQYF. The CDR3 nucleotides read TGTGCCAGCAGCTTATTCGGGAACGAGCAGTACTTC.

V usage is TRBV6-5 and J usage is TRBJ1-6, with no clear D. Germline assignment: CDR1 MNHEY and CDR2 SVGAGI. Trimming cost V 6 bases and J 8 bases, with 2 bases left between them. This CDR3 has 10 amino acids. The chain's CDR3 is CASSYSPLHF. CDR3 in DNA: TGTGCCAGCAGCTATTCACCCCTCCACTTT.

The count of this clone is one. The chain links TRBV7-2 to TRBJ2-2, with unresolved D. The CDR3 consists of 14 residues. The V gene lost 5 bases and the J gene lost 4 bases, with 11 bases spanning the gap. Germline V gives CDR1 SGHTA, CDR2 FQGNSA. In DNA form, the CDR3 reads TGTGCCAGCAGCCCTGACAAAGCCACCGGGGAGCTGTTTTTT. Translating it yields CASSPDKATGELFF.

V and J are TRBV6-5 and TRBJ2-2; no reliable D call. Between the trimmed V and J ends, which lost 6 bases and 1 base, there was a span of 3 bases. CDR3 size: 12 residues. The germline gives CDR1 MNHEY, CDR2 SVGAGI. The CDR3 is CASSRNTGELFF. CDR3 in DNA: TGTGCCAGCAGCCGGAACACCGGGGAGCTGTTTTTT.

The chain employs TRBV7-6 and TRBJ2-1; 15 nucleotides line up with TRBD2. Trimming took 5 bases from V and 12 from J; bases not matched to a gene: 14. The CDR3 has 17 residues. Per the germline V gene, CDR1 is SGHVS and CDR2 is FNYEAQ. The CDR3 region is CASSPLAGTSGRSPQFF. The CDR3, as DNA: TGTGCCAGCAGCCCTCTCGCCGGGACTAGCGGGAGGTCGCCGCAGTTCTTC.

The chain recombines TRBV30 with TRBJ1-2, with D perhaps TRBD1 (5 bases). V dropped 1 base and J dropped 1 base, with 13 bases sitting between them. Germline values: CDR1 GTSNPN, CDR2 SVGIG (reference sequence). The CDR3 runs 15 residues. The CDR3 DNA reads TGTGCCTGGAGTGCCACGGGACGGATTAACTATGGCTACACCTTC. Translation: CAWSATGRINYGYTF.

J is TRBJ2-1 and V is TRBV18; D remains ambiguous. CDR1 KGHSH and CDR2 LQKENI come from the germline V gene. The V end was cut by 4 bases, the J end by 5 bases, with 12 bases between. The CDR3 contains 14 residues. The CDR3 sequence: CASSLRSGDNEQFF. In DNA, the CDR3 is TGTGCCAGCTCACTCCGGTCAGGTGACAATGAGCAGTTCTTC.

The chain combines TRBV5-6 with TRBJ2-7; TRBD2 is a possible D gene (6 bases). The CDR3 covers 12 residues. The V end was cut by 4 bases, the J end by 7 bases, with 12 bases between. The germline gives CDR1 SGHDT, CDR2 YYEEEE. The CDR3 reads CASSQSAGEQYF. CDR3 DNA sequence: TGTGCCAGCAGCCAATCTGCGGGGGAGCAGTACTTC.

The chain employs TRBV5-1 and TRBJ1-1; D possibly corresponds to TRBD1 (6 bases). Germline loops: CDR1 SGHRS, CDR2 YFSETQ. The CDR3 loop spans 15 amino acids. The V gene lost 2 bases and the J gene lost 1 base, with 12 bases spanning the gap. The CDR3 region is CASSLGTGRNTEAFF. CDR3 DNA sequence: TGCGCCAGCAGCTTAGGTACAGGGCGGAACACTGAAGCTTTCTTT.

The chain links TRBV6-2 or TRBV6-3 to TRBJ1-2, with a tentative D call TRBD1 (6 bases). CDR3 size: 13 residues. V lost 5 bases, J lost 4 bases, and 11 bases lay in between. Germline CDR1 and CDR2: MNHEY and SVGEGT. CDR3 protein: CASSPGGVYGYTF. The CDR3 bases are TGTGCCAGCAGTCCCGGGGGCGTCTATGGCTACACCTTC.

Only one count was recorded for this clone. The CDR3 nucleotides read TGTGCCAGCAGCGCACAGGGTTTCGGCGAGCAGTACTTC. This encodes CASSAQGFGEQYF. The chain combines TRBV7-3 with TRBJ2-7; D might be TRBD1 (6 bases). Germline CDR1 is SGHTA and CDR2 is FQGTGA. Trimming cost V 5 bases and J 6 bases, with 14 bases left between them. The CDR3 runs to 13 residues.

V and J are TRBV3-1 (or the pseudogene TRBV3-2) and TRBJ2-6; tentative D call: TRBD1 (5 bases). Germline V lookup: CDR1 LGHDT, CDR2 YNNKEL (reference sequence). The CDR3 covers 16 residues. Deletions cut 4 bases from V and 0 bases from J, with 10 bases between. The CDR3 protein is CASSPRQFSGANVLTF. DNA of the CDR3: TGTGCCAGCAGCCCTAGACAGTTCTCTGGGGCCAACGTCCTGACTTTC.